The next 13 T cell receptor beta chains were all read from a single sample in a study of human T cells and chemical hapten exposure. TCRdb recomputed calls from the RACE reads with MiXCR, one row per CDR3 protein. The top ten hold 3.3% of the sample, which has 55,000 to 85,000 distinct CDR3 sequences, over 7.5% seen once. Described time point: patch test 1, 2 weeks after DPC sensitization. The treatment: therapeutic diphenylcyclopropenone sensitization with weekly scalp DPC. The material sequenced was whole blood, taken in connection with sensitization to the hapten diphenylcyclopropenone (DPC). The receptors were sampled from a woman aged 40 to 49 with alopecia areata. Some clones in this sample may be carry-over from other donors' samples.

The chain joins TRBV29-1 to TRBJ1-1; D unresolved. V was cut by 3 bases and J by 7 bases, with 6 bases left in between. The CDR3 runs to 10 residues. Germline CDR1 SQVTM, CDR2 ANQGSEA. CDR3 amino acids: CSVETVEAFF. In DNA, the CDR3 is TGCAGCGTTGAGACGGTTGAAGCTTTCTTT.

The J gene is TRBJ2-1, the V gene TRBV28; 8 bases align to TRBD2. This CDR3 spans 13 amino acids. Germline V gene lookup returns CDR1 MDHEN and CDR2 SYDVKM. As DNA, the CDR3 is TGTGCAGCGGGGACTAGGTCTTACAATGAGCAGTTCTTC. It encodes CAAGTRSYNEQFF. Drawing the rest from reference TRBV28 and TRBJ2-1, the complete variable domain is DVKVTQSSRYLVKRTGEKVFLECVQDMDHENMFWYRQDPGLGLRLIYFSYDVKMKEKGDIPEGYSVSREKKERFSLILESASTNQTSMYLCAAGTRSYNEQFFGPGTRLTVL.

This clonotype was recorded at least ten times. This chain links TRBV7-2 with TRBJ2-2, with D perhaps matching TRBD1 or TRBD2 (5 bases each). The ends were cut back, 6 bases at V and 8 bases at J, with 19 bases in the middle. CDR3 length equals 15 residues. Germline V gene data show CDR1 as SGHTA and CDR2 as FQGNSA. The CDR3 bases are TGTGCCAGCAGGGAGGTCGGGCAGGGAAGAGGGGAGCTGTTTTTT. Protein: CASREVGQGRGELFF.

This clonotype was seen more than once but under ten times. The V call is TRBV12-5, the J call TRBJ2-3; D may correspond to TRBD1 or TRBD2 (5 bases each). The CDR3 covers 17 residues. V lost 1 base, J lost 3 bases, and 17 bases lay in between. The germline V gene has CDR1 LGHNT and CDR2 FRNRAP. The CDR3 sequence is CASGLGRGAEPTDTQYF. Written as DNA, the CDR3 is TGTGCTAGTGGTTTGGGGAGAGGGGCCGAACCTACAGATACGCAGTATTTT.

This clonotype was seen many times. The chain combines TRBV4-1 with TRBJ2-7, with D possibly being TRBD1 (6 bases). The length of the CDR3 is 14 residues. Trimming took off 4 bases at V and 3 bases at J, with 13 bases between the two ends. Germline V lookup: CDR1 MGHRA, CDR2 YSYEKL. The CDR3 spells CASSPQGRGYEQYF. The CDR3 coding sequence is TGCGCCAGCAGCCCCCAGGGCAGGGGCTACGAGCAGTACTTC.

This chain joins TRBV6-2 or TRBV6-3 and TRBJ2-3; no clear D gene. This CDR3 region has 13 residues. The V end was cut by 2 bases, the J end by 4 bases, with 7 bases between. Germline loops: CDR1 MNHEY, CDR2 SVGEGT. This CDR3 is CASSYLRADTQYF. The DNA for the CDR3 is TGTGCCAGCAGTTACCTTCGCGCAGATACGCAGTATTTT.

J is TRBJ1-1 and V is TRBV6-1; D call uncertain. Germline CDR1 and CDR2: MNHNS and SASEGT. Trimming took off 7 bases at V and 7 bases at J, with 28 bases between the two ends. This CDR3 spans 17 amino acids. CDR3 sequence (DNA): TGTGCCAGCACCCCCGGGGATAATATATTCTTCCCTCATGAAGCTTTCTTT. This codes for CASTPGDNIFFPHEAFF.

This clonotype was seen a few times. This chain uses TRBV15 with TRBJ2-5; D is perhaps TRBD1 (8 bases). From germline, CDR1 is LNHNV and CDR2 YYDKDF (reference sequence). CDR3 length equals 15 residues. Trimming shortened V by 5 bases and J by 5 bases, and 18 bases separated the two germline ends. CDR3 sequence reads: CATSGGQARGETQYF. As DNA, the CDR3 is TGTGCCACCAGCGGGGGACAGGCGCGGGGGGAGACCCAGTACTTC.

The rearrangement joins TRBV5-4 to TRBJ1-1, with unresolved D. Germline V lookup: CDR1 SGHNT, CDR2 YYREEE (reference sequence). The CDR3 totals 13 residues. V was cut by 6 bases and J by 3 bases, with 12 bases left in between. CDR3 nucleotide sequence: TGTGCCAGCATAGGCACCCGGGACACTGAAGCTTTCTTT. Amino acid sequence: CASIGTRDTEAFF.

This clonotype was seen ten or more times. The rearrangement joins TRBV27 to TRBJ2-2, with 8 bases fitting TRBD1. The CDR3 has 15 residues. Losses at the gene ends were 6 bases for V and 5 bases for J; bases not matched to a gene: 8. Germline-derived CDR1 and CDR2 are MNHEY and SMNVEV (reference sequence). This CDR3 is CASSKDRGGTGELFF. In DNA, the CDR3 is TGTGCCAGCAGCAAAGACAGGGGAGGAACCGGGGAGCTGTTTTTT.

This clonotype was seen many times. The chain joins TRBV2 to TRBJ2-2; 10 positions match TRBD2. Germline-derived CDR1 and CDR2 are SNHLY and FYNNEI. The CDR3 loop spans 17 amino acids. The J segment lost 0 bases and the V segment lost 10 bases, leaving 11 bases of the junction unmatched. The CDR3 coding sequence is TGTGCCATATCCGGGACTAGCGACGGTTCGAACACCGGGGAGCTGTTTTTT. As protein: CAISGTSDGSNTGELFF.

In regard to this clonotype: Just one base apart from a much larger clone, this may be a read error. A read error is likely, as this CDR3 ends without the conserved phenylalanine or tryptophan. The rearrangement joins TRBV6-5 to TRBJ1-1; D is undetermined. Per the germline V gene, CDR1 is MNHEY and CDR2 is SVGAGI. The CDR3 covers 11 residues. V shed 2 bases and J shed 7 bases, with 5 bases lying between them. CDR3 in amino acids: CASSYGIEAFL. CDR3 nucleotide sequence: TGTGCCAGCAGTTACGGTATTGAAGCTTTCTTA.

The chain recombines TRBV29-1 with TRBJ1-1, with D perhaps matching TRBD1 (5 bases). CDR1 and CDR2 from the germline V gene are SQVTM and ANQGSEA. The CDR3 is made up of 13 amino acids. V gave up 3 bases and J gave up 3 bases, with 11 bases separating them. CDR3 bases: TGCAGCGTTGAGGGGCAGGGTGACACTGAAGCTTTCTTT. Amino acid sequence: CSVEGQGDTEAFF.